Below are 30 T cell receptor beta chains sequenced from a single sample in a study of blood T cell repertoires in COVID-19. Profiled with immunoSEQ multiplex PCR; TCRdb holds only in-frame clones, not every one. The sample gives approximately 250,000 clones, around four fifths of which show up once; around 4.5% is in the top ten. Sequenced input: peripheral blood. The receptors derive from a man aged 55 to 70 who had recovered from COVID-19.

The V gene is TRBV30, the J gene TRBJ1-1; D is perhaps TRBD1 (5 bases). Trimming took 3 bases from V and 0 from J, leaving 11 bases between them. Germline CDR1 reads GTSNPN; CDR2 reads SVGIG (reference sequence). The CDR3 extends over 14 amino acids. The CDR3 nucleotides are TGTGCCTGGAGCCCCAGGGCGGTGAACACTGAAGCTTTCTTT. The encoded protein is CAWSPRAVNTEAFF.

This rearrangement joins TRBV3-1 (or the pseudogene TRBV3-2) to TRBJ1-4; D is uncertain. Germline V gives CDR1 LGHDT, CDR2 YNNKEL (reference sequence). The CDR3 totals 13 residues. V gave up 0 bases and J gave up 7 bases, with 6 bases separating them. CDR3 in DNA: TGTGCCAGCAGCCAAGACAGTTCTGAAAAACTGTTTTTT. This gives the protein CASSQDSSEKLFF.

This chain connects TRBV5-1 to TRBJ2-2; D unclear. The CDR3 extends over 14 amino acids. Germline assignment: CDR1 SGHRS and CDR2 YFSETQ. With 4 bases removed from V and 6 bases from J, the gap between germline ends came to 13 bases. The CDR3 loop is CASSPETLPGELFF. The CDR3 coding sequence is TGCGCCAGCAGCCCCGAGACTCTCCCCGGGGAGCTGTTTTTT.

This clone was detected once. The chain is built from TRBV30 and TRBJ2-2; D unclear. CDR3 length equals 12 residues. Germline V gives CDR1 GTSNPN, CDR2 SVGIG (reference sequence). CDR3 sequence reads: CSVSANTGELFF. The DNA of the CDR3 is TGTTCTGTTTCAGCGAACACCGGGGAGCTGTTTTTT.

The rearrangement uses TRBV19 and TRBJ2-1; 10 nucleotides line up with TRBD2. V trimming: 7 bases; J trimming: 6 bases; junction bases outside the gene matches: 6. Germline loops: CDR1 LNHDA, CDR2 SQIVND (reference sequence). The length of the CDR3 is 14 residues. The CDR3 is CASTLAGAANEQFF. In DNA, the CDR3 is TGTGCCAGTACTCTAGCGGGAGCGGCCAATGAGCAGTTCTTC.

The chain is built from TRBV20-1 and TRBJ2-5, with D tentatively TRBD2 (6 bases). The V gene's germline CDR1 is DFQATT and CDR2 SNEGSKA (reference sequence). The CDR3 covers 13 residues. The ends were cut back, 3 bases at V and 6 bases at J, with 14 bases in the middle. The CDR3 bases are TGCAGTGCTAGTAGTGGAGGGAGGAAGACCCAGTACTTC. It translates to CSASSGGRKTQYF.

The chain recombines TRBV28 with TRBJ1-5; TRBD1 agrees at 7 bases. Germline V gene lookup returns CDR1 MDHEN and CDR2 SYDVKM. The CDR3 sequence is 18 residues long. V dropped 6 bases and J dropped 2; count of bases not matched to a gene: 16. The DNA for the CDR3 is TGTGCCAGCAGCCCCCCCGGGACAGCCATCAGGGGCAATCAGCCCCAGCATTTT. Residues: CASSPPGTAIRGNQPQHF.

The gene calls are TRBV6-7 and TRBJ2-7, with 12 bases that match TRBD1. TRBV6-7 is given ORF status, its function remaining uncertain. Trimming cost V 5 bases and J 3 bases; bases outside gene matches: 8. There are 16 residues in the CDR3. As DNA, the CDR3 is TGTGCCAGCAGTCTCTGCGGGGACAGGGGGCACTACGAGCAGTACTTC. Translation: CASSLCGDRGHYEQYF.

This chain joins TRBV18 and TRBJ2-1, with TRBD2 matching 10 bases. Germline CDR1 and CDR2: KGHSH and LQKENI. The V and J ends lost 4 bases and 6 bases, in that order; junction bases with no gene match: 12. The CDR3 length is 17 residues. The CDR3 is CASSRRGGLAETNEQFF. For the CDR3, the DNA is TGTGCCAGCTCACGTAGAGGTGGACTAGCGGAGACCAATGAGCAGTTCTTC.

In this sample, this clone turned up a few times. The chain combines TRBV19 with TRBJ2-7; TRBD2 might be the D (5 bases). Deletions cut 3 bases from V and 6 bases from J, with 12 bases between. This CDR3 is built from 13 residues. Germline V gene lookup returns CDR1 LNHDA and CDR2 SQIVND (reference sequence). The CDR3 reads CASSIRTGSEQYF. Written as DNA, the CDR3 is TGTGCCAGTAGTATTCGGACTGGTTCCGAGCAGTACTTC.

The J gene is TRBJ1-1, the V gene TRBV19, with D possibly matching TRBD1 (6 bases). V lost 6 bases to trimming and J lost 4 bases, with 21 bases between them. Germline values: CDR1 LNHDA, CDR2 SQIVND (reference sequence). The CDR3 loop spans 16 amino acids. This chain's CDR3 is CASSPGIGTGRTEAFF. The CDR3 DNA sequence: TGTGCCAGTAGCCCGGGGATCGGTACAGGGCGCACTGAAGCTTTCTTT.

This clone has more than one count but fewer than ten. The V and J genes are TRBV21-1 and TRBJ2-6; the table gives TRBD1 as D, unverified against the DNA. TRBV21-1 is reported as a pseudogene. CDR3 length: 18 residues. The CDR3: CASSKGHRGLSGANVLTF. In DNA form, the CDR3 reads TGTGCCAGCAGCAAAGGTCACAGGGGGCTCTCTGGGGCCAACGTCCTGACTTTC.

The count of this clone is one. The chain carries TRBV30 and TRBJ1-2; D may be TRBD1 (6 bases). With 7 bases removed from V and 4 bases from J, the gap between germline ends came to 13 bases. Germline V gene sequence: CDR1 GTSNPN, CDR2 SVGIG (reference sequence). The CDR3 sequence is 12 residues long. CDR3 sequence reads: CASDRRGYGYTF. For the CDR3, the DNA is TGTGCCTCGGACAGAAGGGGCTATGGCTACACCTTC.

The J gene is TRBJ1-1, the V gene TRBV5-6, with 9 bases matching TRBD1. Germline trimming cut 3 bases from V and 3 bases from J; bases unmatched to any gene: 6. The CDR3 is made up of 15 amino acids. Germline assignment: CDR1 SGHDT and CDR2 YYEEEE. CDR3: CASSWEQGADTEAFF. DNA for the CDR3: TGTGCCAGCAGCTGGGAACAGGGGGCGGACACTGAAGCTTTCTTT.

The chain has TRBV3-1 (or the pseudogene TRBV3-2) and TRBJ1-2, with 11 positions matching TRBD1. The J segment lost 2 bases and the V segment lost 4 bases, leaving 9 bases of the junction unmatched. This CDR3 contains 17 residues. Germline loops: CDR1 LGHDT, CDR2 YNNKEL (reference sequence). The CDR3 nucleotides read TGTGCCAGCAGCCGACCGGGACAGGGGGACCGAAACTATGGCTACACCTTC. Encoded protein: CASSRPGQGDRNYGYTF.

The chain carries TRBV5-1 and TRBJ2-7; 15 bases match TRBD2. The V and J ends lost 3 bases and 0 bases, in that order; junction bases with no gene match: 7. This CDR3 has 18 residues. The germline V gene has CDR1 SGHRS and CDR2 YFSETQ. The CDR3: CASSSGLAGGPSSYEQYF. Written as DNA, the CDR3 is TGCGCCAGCAGCTCAGGACTAGCGGGAGGGCCAAGCTCCTACGAGCAGTACTTC. Looking up the rest from reference TRBV5-1 and TRBJ2-7 gives the full variable domain: KAGVTQTPRYLIKTRGQQVTLSCSPISGHRSVSWYQQTPGQGLQFLFEYFSETQRNKGNFPGRFSGRQFSNSRSEMNVSTLELGDSALYLCASSSGLAGGPSSYEQYFGPGTRLTVT.

There are a few counts of this clone. The chain couples TRBV28 to TRBJ1-5; D remains ambiguous. Germline-derived CDR1 and CDR2 are MDHEN and SYDVKM. V dropped 2 bases and J dropped 6 bases, with 11 bases sitting between them. The CDR3 runs 14 residues. The CDR3 here is CASSLRQVTQPQHF. The CDR3 DNA reads as TGTGCCAGCAGTTTACGGCAGGTCACTCAGCCCCAGCATTTT.

CDR3 residues: CASSLGGFSYNEQFF. Written as DNA, the CDR3 is TGTGCCAGCAGCTTAGGAGGATTCTCCTACAATGAGCAGTTCTTC. J is TRBJ2-1 and V is TRBV5-8; a weak D match, TRBD2 (5 bases). This CDR3 is 15 amino acids long. Looked up from germline, CDR1 is SGHTS and CDR2 is YDEGEE. Between the trimmed V and J ends, which lost 2 bases and 0 bases, there was a span of 9 bases.

This chain connects TRBV2 to TRBJ1-1; perhaps TRBD1 as D (5 bases). CDR1 and CDR2 (germline): SNHLY, FYNNEI. The V gene lost 5 bases and the J gene lost 7 bases, with 20 bases spanning the gap. The CDR3 spans 15 residues. CDR3 bases: TGTGCCAGCAGTTTCGGACACAAGGTGCCTGGTGAAGCTTTCTTT. Translating it yields CASSFGHKVPGEAFF.

This clone was seen more than once but under ten times. V gene TRBV9 combines with J gene TRBJ1-6; possibly TRBD1 for D (5 bases). This CDR3 comprises 15 residues. Germline loops: CDR1 SGDLS, CDR2 YYNGEE. Trimming shortened V by 0 bases and J by 4 bases, and 8 bases separated the two germline ends. The CDR3 region has the DNA TGTGCCAGCAGCGTAGCTGGGGCTTATAATTCACCCCTCCACTTT. Translating gives CASSVAGAYNSPLHF.

This chain links TRBV24-1 with TRBJ2-3; 13 bases fit TRBD2. Germline values: CDR1 KGHDR, CDR2 SFDVKD. V shed 4 bases, J shed 2 bases, and the junction held 5 bases outside the gene matches. The CDR3 contains 17 residues. CDR3 amino acids: CATSEKTSGRTTDTQYF. CDR3 nucleotides: TGTGCCACCAGTGAGAAGACTAGCGGGAGGACCACAGATACGCAGTATTTT.

The J gene is TRBJ2-3, the V gene TRBV24-1; possible D gene TRBD1, 6 bases. Germline V gene lookup returns CDR1 KGHDR and CDR2 SFDVKD. V gave up 3 bases and J gave up 6 bases, with 15 bases separating them. This CDR3 is 15 amino acids long. The CDR3, as DNA: TGTGCCACCAGTGATCCCGGGACACCCGTCGATACGCAGTATTTT. This sequence encodes CATSDPGTPVDTQYF.

This chain joins TRBV28 and TRBJ2-4; 16 bases agree with TRBD2. Germline trimming cut 3 bases from V and 1 base from J; bases unmatched to any gene: 3. Germline CDR1 MDHEN, CDR2 SYDVKM. The CDR3 is made up of 18 amino acids. The CDR3 loop reads CASSLGTSGRGAKNIQYF. CDR3 in DNA: TGTGCCAGCAGTTTGGGGACTAGCGGGAGGGGGGCCAAAAACATTCAGTACTTC. Full variable domain (remainder filled in from reference TRBV28 and TRBJ2-4): DVKVTQSSRYLVKRTGEKVFLECVQDMDHENMFWYRQDPGLGLRLIYFSYDVKMKEKGDIPEGYSVSREKKERFSLILESASTNQTSMYLCASSLGTSGRGAKNIQYFGAGTRLSVL.

V gene TRBV5-1 combines with J gene TRBJ2-7; the match to TRBD1 covers 9 bases. The CDR3 consists of 16 residues. The germline V gene has CDR1 SGHRS and CDR2 YFSETQ. V was pared by 4 bases and J by 2 bases, with 10 bases of the junction left unmatched. CDR3: CASSRSRQGVAYEQYF. CDR3 nucleotides: TGCGCCAGCAGCCGCTCTCGACAGGGGGTAGCCTACGAGCAGTACTTC.

This clone has more than one count but fewer than ten. This chain connects TRBV3-1 (or the pseudogene TRBV3-2) to TRBJ2-3, with TRBD2 identical over 7 bases. Germline V CDR1 and CDR2: LGHDT, YNNKEL (reference sequence). With 4 bases clipped from V and 1 base from J, the junction kept 2 bases outside the gene matches. The CDR3 length is 14 residues. In DNA form, the CDR3 reads TGTGCCAGCAGCCGGGACTACGGCACAGATACGCAGTATTTT. Its translation: CASSRDYGTDTQYF.

This clone occurred once. The chain recombines TRBV24-1 with TRBJ2-1; 12 bases agree with TRBD2. Germline V gives CDR1 KGHDR, CDR2 SFDVKD. The CDR3 length is 16 residues. V shed 5 bases and J 7 bases; nucleotides not matched to a gene: 8. The CDR3 sequence is CATSASLAGGLNEQFF. For the CDR3, the DNA is TGTGCCACCAGTGCCTCACTAGCGGGAGGTTTGAATGAGCAGTTCTTC.

The sample holds a few counts of this clone. This rearrangement joins TRBV10-2 to TRBJ1-6, with a weak D call TRBD1 (6 bases). V lost 6 bases to trimming and J lost 5 bases, with 17 bases between them. The length of the CDR3 is 16 residues. Germline loops: CDR1 WSHSY, CDR2 SAAADI. The CDR3, as DNA: TGCGCCAGCAGCCCCCCAGGGGTCCCGGATAATTCACCCCTCCACTTT. Protein sequence: CASSPPGVPDNSPLHF.

CDR3 coding DNA: TGTGCCAGCAGCTTAACGAGCGATAGCTCCTACAATGAGCAGTTCTTC. Residues: CASSLTSDSSYNEQFF. V usage is TRBV7-3 and J usage is TRBJ2-1; D unclear. Trimming cost V 0 bases and J 0 bases, with 9 bases left between them. The germline V gene encodes CDR1 SGHTA and CDR2 FQGTGA. This CDR3 has 16 amino acids.

The rearrangement links TRBV9 to TRBJ1-5, with 7 bases lining up with TRBD1. CDR3 length: 15 residues. Germline-derived CDR1 and CDR2 are SGDLS and YYNGEE. V was clipped by 5 bases and J by 0 bases; unmatched bases: 5. CDR3 DNA sequence: TGTGCCAGCAGTGTTACAGGGGCTAGCAATCAGCCCCAGCATTTT. Residues: CASSVTGASNQPQHF.

The CDR3 DNA follows: TGTGCCAGCAGTTTGGGTATTCGGGGACTAGGAGTCAAAAACATTCAGTACTTC. This codes for CASSLGIRGLGVKNIQYF. This chain uses TRBV28 with TRBJ2-4; 8 positions match TRBD2. From germline, CDR1 is MDHEN and CDR2 SYDVKM. V shed 3 bases and J 3 bases; nucleotides not matched to a gene: 13. This CDR3 is built from 18 residues.